What follows are 18 T cell receptor beta chains derived from one specimen sequenced in a study of cytomegalovirus exposure and HLA in healthy donors. Primers included in the PCR were 60 Vbeta and 13 Jbeta primers. The assay was immunoSEQ multiplex PCR, and TCRdb's table has in-frame clones only and misses some. The repertoire holds 98,000 or so clones, over 75% seen once, with 5% to 6.5% in the top ten. Sample: PBMCs. All receptors come from a woman younger than 35 in good health and CMV-seropositive.

This clone was observed a single time. One junction end disagrees with the germline gene, perhaps due to a read error. The V call is TRBV27, the J call TRBJ2-7; D is possibly TRBD2 (6 bases). CDR3 size: 15 residues. CDR1 is MNHEY and CDR2 is SMNVEV in the germline V gene (reference sequence). CDR3 amino acids: CVSSPMEGGLYEQYF. The DNA for the CDR3 is TGTGTCAGCAGTCCGATGGAGGGAGGATTGTACGAGCAGTACTTC.

The rearrangement links TRBV28 to TRBJ2-5; no firm D call. V lost 5 bases and J 8 bases, leaving 9 bases between the germline ends. The CDR3 covers 11 residues. Germline-derived CDR1 and CDR2 are MDHEN and SYDVKM. The chain's CDR3 is CASSAVYTQYF. The CDR3 region has the DNA TGTGCCAGCAGTGCGGTCTATACCCAGTACTTC.

The chain uses TRBV28 and TRBJ2-7; D gene unclear. Trimming pared 2 bases from V and 6 bases from J, leaving 11 bases between. The CDR3 contains 13 residues. Germline CDR1 is MDHEN and CDR2 is SYDVKM. The CDR3 loop reads CASSLEYELEQYF. The CDR3 nucleotides are TGTGCCAGCAGTTTAGAGTATGAGCTCGAGCAGTACTTC.

This clone was counted a single time. This rearrangement joins TRBV5-1 to TRBJ2-2, with 10 bases aligning to TRBD2. The CDR3 runs 17 residues. J lost 5 bases, V lost 0 bases, and 7 bases had no gene match. The germline V gene encodes CDR1 SGHRS and CDR2 YFSETQ. The CDR3 loop reads CASSLDLAGAGTGELFF. CDR3 DNA: TGCGCCAGCAGCTTGGACCTAGCGGGAGCCGGGACCGGGGAGCTGTTTTTT.

The gene calls are TRBV2 and TRBJ1-4; TRBD1 agrees at 7 bases. Trimming cost V 6 bases and J 6 bases; bases outside gene matches: 1. From germline, CDR1 is SNHLY and CDR2 FYNNEI. This CDR3 has 12 residues. The CDR3 spells CASRGQHEKLFF. CDR3 in DNA: TGTGCCAGCAGGGGACAGCATGAAAAACTGTTTTTT. The whole variable domain, filled in from reference TRBV2 and TRBJ1-4, reads EPEVTQTPSHQVTQMGQEVILRCVPISNHLYFYWYRQILGQKVEFLVSFYNNEISEKSEIFDDQFSVERPDGSNFTLKIRSTKLEDSAMYFCASRGQHEKLFFGSGTQLSVL.

This chain connects TRBV28 to TRBJ1-2, with TRBD1 identical over 12 bases. Germline-derived CDR1 and CDR2 are MDHEN and SYDVKM. The CDR3 loop spans 15 amino acids. With V trimmed by 8 bases and J by 4 bases, 8 bases remained unmatched. The CDR3 region is CASAGGTGGLYGYTF. The CDR3 bases are TGTGCCAGCGCCGGAGGGACAGGGGGCCTCTATGGCTACACCTTC.

This clone turned up a few times. This chain connects TRBV28 to TRBJ1-3; TRBD1 matches at 8 bases. Germline-derived CDR1 and CDR2 are MDHEN and SYDVKM. Trimming at V came to 6 bases and at J to 7 bases, leaving 17 bases not matched to a gene. The CDR3 covers 17 residues. The CDR3 here is CASSPTGGFLWGNTIYF. The DNA for the CDR3 is TGTGCCAGCAGCCCCACAGGGGGTTTTCTATGGGGGAACACCATATATTTT.

V usage is TRBV25-1 and J usage is TRBJ2-5, with a tentative D call TRBD2 (6 bases). Trimming took 4 bases from V and 5 from J, leaving 14 bases between them. Germline assignment: CDR1 MGHDK and CDR2 SYGVNS. This CDR3 contains 14 residues. The CDR3 DNA follows: TGTGCCAGCAGTGCGGGGGTGAGGAGGGAGACCCAGTACTTC. Encoded protein: CASSAGVRRETQYF.

This clone occurred a few times. DNA of the CDR3: TGTGCCAGTAGTATAGATCAAGTCCTATCTAATCAGCCCCAGCATTTT. This encodes CASSIDQVLSNQPQHF. The chain is built from TRBV19 and TRBJ1-5; D gene unclear. The germline V and J ends were trimmed by 0 bases and 4 bases, with 13 bases remaining between them. This CDR3 contains 16 residues. Per the germline V gene, CDR1 is LNHDA and CDR2 is SQIVND (reference sequence).

V usage is TRBV5-4 and J usage is TRBJ2-3; 10 bases align to TRBD2. Trimming at V came to 5 bases and at J to 0 bases, leaving 6 bases not matched to a gene. Per the germline V gene, CDR1 is SGHNT and CDR2 is YYREEE (reference sequence). The CDR3 contains 16 residues. The CDR3 DNA reads TGTGCCAGCAGTTTCGAAGCGGGAGGGAGCACAGATACGCAGTATTTT. Its translation is CASSFEAGGSTDTQYF.

The rearrangement uses TRBV6-1 and TRBJ1-4; D not certain. Germline CDR1 MNHNS, CDR2 SASEGT. V was cut by 0 bases and J by 3 bases, with 8 bases left in between. The CDR3 totals 15 residues. The CDR3 reads CASSEAEGSNEKLFF. The CDR3 DNA follows: TGTGCCAGCAGTGAAGCGGAGGGATCTAATGAAAAACTGTTTTTT.

The chain has TRBV7-3 and TRBJ2-2; a weak D match, TRBD1 (7 bases). Germline V gene lookup returns CDR1 SGHTA and CDR2 FQGTGA. V gave up 5 bases and J gave up 3 bases, with 16 bases separating them. This CDR3 contains 16 residues. CDR3 residues: CASSPGGKKDTGELFF. The CDR3 DNA follows: TGTGCCAGCAGCCCAGGGGGGAAGAAGGACACCGGGGAGCTGTTTTTT.

V gene TRBV9 combines with J gene TRBJ1-1; TRBD1 aligns across 9 bases. The trim removed 2 bases at V and 4 bases at J, leaving 3 bases unmatched. CDR3 length: 14 amino acids. The V gene's germline CDR1 is SGDLS and CDR2 YYNGEE. DNA of the CDR3: TGTGCCAGCAGCGTGGGGGACAGGGCCACTGAAGCTTTCTTT. Residues: CASSVGDRATEAFF.

The CDR3 DNA follows: TGTGCCAGCAGGGGTGGACAGGGCGTGGGGGCAACTAATGAAAAACTGTTTTTT. Encoded protein: CASRGGQGVGATNEKLFF. The chain carries TRBV27 and TRBJ1-4; 8 nucleotides agree with TRBD1. Germline V CDR1 and CDR2: MNHEY, SMNVEV (reference sequence). The CDR3 contains 18 residues. Trimming cost V 6 bases and J 0 bases; bases outside gene matches: 12.

The rearrangement uses TRBV9 and TRBJ2-5; perhaps TRBD2 as D (6 bases). Germline V gives CDR1 SGDLS, CDR2 YYNGEE. The CDR3 is made up of 15 amino acids. Trimming shortened V by 3 bases and J by 0 bases, and 12 bases separated the two germline ends. The CDR3 region has the DNA TGTGCCAGCAGCGCGCTCTGGGGGGACCAAGAGACCCAGTACTTC. This gives the protein CASSALWGDQETQYF. Together with reference TRBV9 and TRBJ2-5, the CDR3 gives the full variable domain: DSGVTQTPKHLITATGQRVTLRCSPRSGDLSVYWYQQSLDQGLQFLIQYYNGEERAKGNILERFSAQQFPDLHSELNLSSLELGDSALYFCASSALWGDQETQYFGPGTRLLVL.

The rearrangement joins TRBV5-1 to TRBJ2-3; 9 nucleotides match TRBD2. This CDR3 comprises 17 residues. J was trimmed by 10 bases and V by 0 bases; bases with no gene match: 15. Germline-derived CDR1 and CDR2 are SGHRS and YFSETQ. The CDR3 bases are TGCGCCAGCAGCTTGGAACCGACTAGCGGCCGTGTTGGGGCGCAGTATTTT. Protein: CASSLEPTSGRVGAQYF.

This rearrangement joins TRBV10-1 to TRBJ2-5; 9 nucleotides agree with TRBD2. Germline CDR1 reads WNHNN; CDR2 reads SYGVQD (reference sequence). V gave up 4 bases and J gave up 4 bases; unmatched junction bases: 7. This CDR3 region has 15 residues. The CDR3 nucleotides read TGCGCCAGCAGTGCCAATAGCGGGAGCGGAGAGACCCAGTACTTC. Protein sequence: CASSANSGSGETQYF.

V gene TRBV6-4 combines with J gene TRBJ2-1, with 11 bases lining up with TRBD2. The CDR3 sequence is 16 residues long. The ends lost 0 bases at V and 8 bases at J; junction bases unmatched: 6. Germline CDR1 reads MRHNA; CDR2 reads SNTAGT. The CDR3 reads CASSDSVAGGPYEQFF. CDR3 DNA: TGTGCCAGCAGTGACTCGGTAGCGGGAGGGCCCTATGAGCAGTTCTTC.